The 28 T cell receptor beta chains reported below all come from one sample, sequenced in a study of T cells in Graves' hyperthyroidism and ophthalmopathy. Template material for amplifying TCR beta CDR3 regions consisted of RNA transcripts. With the HTBI primer set, the TCR CDR3 went through a first round of RT-PCR. One entry per CDR3 protein, called by TCRdb with MiXCR from the multiplex PCR reads. The table includes roughly 500,000 distinct CDR3 sequences, about 20% detected once. The sequencing input was blood. The source of these receptors is a woman in her 70s with Graves' ophthalmopathy.

The V gene is TRBV19, the J gene TRBJ1-1; possible D gene TRBD1, 6 bases. The V and J ends lost 3 bases and 7 bases respectively, with 18 bases between them. In germline, CDR1 is LNHDA, CDR2 SQIVND (reference sequence). The CDR3 is made up of 15 amino acids. The CDR3 bases are TGTGCCAGTAGTATTGGCCCCCGGGACAAACGTGAAGCTTTCTTT. Translating gives CASSIGPRDKREAFF.

This clonotype was counted between two and nine times. V usage is TRBV12-3 or TRBV12-4 and J usage is TRBJ2-3; D may be TRBD2 (5 bases). The V end was cut by 6 bases, the J end by 0 bases, with 19 bases between. The CDR3 has 17 residues. This CDR3 reads CASRNRGTWRSTDTQYF. In nucleotides, the CDR3 is TGTGCCAGCAGGAACCGGGGAACTTGGCGGAGCACAGATACGCAGTATTTT.

V is TRBV18 and J is TRBJ2-7; the match to TRBD2 covers 7 bases. The CDR3 extends over 13 amino acids. The ends lost 2 bases at V and 5 bases at J; junction bases unmatched: 3. Germline CDR1 KGHSH, CDR2 LQKENI. As DNA, the CDR3 is TGTGCCAGCTCACCAACTAGCGTCCACGAGCAGTACTTC. Amino acids: CASSPTSVHEQYF.

The V gene is TRBV14, the J gene TRBJ2-7, with 8 bases aligning to TRBD2. Germline assignment: CDR1 SGHDN and CDR2 FVKESK. The CDR3 contains 14 residues. V shed 4 bases and J 6 bases; nucleotides not matched to a gene: 8. CDR3 protein: CASSPGGAGREQYF. The DNA of the CDR3 is TGTGCCAGCAGCCCGGGAGGGGCCGGGCGCGAGCAGTACTTC.

This clonotype was seen a few times. The chain carries TRBV6-1 and TRBJ1-1, with unresolved D. The CDR3 runs to 14 residues. Germline CDR1 MNHNS, CDR2 SASEGT. V lost 5 bases, J lost 1 base, and 11 bases lay in between. The CDR3 region is CASSTSRGNTEAFF. CDR3 coding DNA: TGTGCCAGCAGTACCTCAAGAGGGAACACTGAAGCTTTCTTT.

The sample holds many counts of this clonotype. The chain uses TRBV28 and TRBJ1-1; D is unresolved. Trimming pared 3 bases from V and 4 bases from J, leaving 12 bases between. In germline, CDR1 is MDHEN, CDR2 SYDVKM. The CDR3 has 14 amino acids. CDR3 coding DNA: TGTGCCAGCAGTTTCCCACCGATGAGCACTGAAGCTTTCTTT. Translating it yields CASSFPPMSTEAFF.

This rearrangement joins TRBV4-3 to TRBJ2-1; D gene ambiguous. Germline assignment: CDR1 LGHNA and CDR2 YSLEER. The V end was cut by 0 bases, the J end by 2 bases, with 11 bases between. The CDR3 consists of 16 residues. CDR3 loop: CASSQEPVSTYNEQFF. CDR3 coding DNA: TGCGCCAGCAGCCAAGAGCCAGTCTCCACCTACAATGAGCAGTTCTTC.

V is TRBV7-2 and J is TRBJ2-1; 13 positions match TRBD2. Losses at the gene ends were 4 bases for V and 8 bases for J; bases not matched to a gene: 5. CDR1 SGHTA and CDR2 FQGNSA come from the germline V gene. This CDR3 has 15 amino acids. Here the CDR3 reads CASSSTSGRSDEQFF. CDR3 nucleotides: TGTGCCAGCAGCTCGACTAGCGGGAGGTCGGATGAGCAGTTCTTC.

This clonotype was counted only a few times. The chain joins TRBV12-5 to TRBJ1-5, with TRBD1 identical over 7 bases. Germline CDR1 and CDR2: LGHNT and FRNRAP. V shed 6 bases, J shed 0 bases, and the junction held 2 bases outside the gene matches. This CDR3 has 14 amino acids. CDR3 loop: CASGTGYSNQPQHF. CDR3 sequence (DNA): TGTGCTAGTGGGACAGGGTATAGCAATCAGCCCCAGCATTTT.

This clonotype appeared a few times. The V gene is TRBV6-2 or TRBV6-3, the J gene TRBJ2-2, with no clear D. Deletions cut 6 bases from V and 7 bases from J, with 9 bases between. The CDR3 has 12 residues. Germline-derived CDR1 and CDR2 are MNHEY and SVGEGT. The CDR3 loop is CASSQTRGELFF. The CDR3 nucleotides are TGTGCCAGCAGCCAAACTCGCGGGGAGCTGTTTTTT.

For this clonotype: A read error may be the cause here, since a much bigger clone is one base away. The genes are TRBV28 and TRBJ2-7; TRBD2 might be the D (6 bases). This CDR3 spans 15 amino acids. Trimming took 5 bases from V and 4 from J, leaving 18 bases between them. The germline V gene encodes CDR1 MDHEN and CDR2 SYDVKM. The CDR3 reads CASSQPGRGFYEQYF. CDR3 bases: TGTGCCAGCAGTCAACCGGGACGGGGGTTTTACGAGCAGTACTTC.

The V call is TRBV7-2, the J call TRBJ1-1, with a tentative D call TRBD1 (5 bases). The CDR3 consists of 15 residues. Trimming removed 4 bases from V and 5 bases from J, with 17 bases in between. Germline loops: CDR1 SGHTA, CDR2 FQGNSA. This CDR3 reads CASSSLFGGATEAFF. The CDR3 bases are TGTGCCAGCAGCTCGTTGTTCGGGGGAGCTACTGAAGCTTTCTTT. The full variable domain, rest sourced from reference TRBV7-2 and TRBJ1-1, is GAGVSQSPSNKVTEKGKDVELRCDPISGHTALYWYRQSLGQGLEFLIYFQGNSAPDKSGLPSDRFSAERTGGSVSTLTIQRTQQEDSAVYLCASSSLFGGATEAFFGQGTRLTVV.

This clonotype was picked up a small number of times. DNA of the CDR3: TGTGCCAGCAGTTTATCCGGGACTAGCACCCATGAGCAGTTCTTC. Amino acid sequence: CASSLSGTSTHEQFF. The gene calls are TRBV11-3 and TRBJ2-1; TRBD2 agrees at 9 bases. The V gene's germline CDR1 is SGHNT and CDR2 YENEEA. The CDR3 consists of 15 residues. Trimming at V came to 6 bases and at J to 8 bases, leaving 11 bases not matched to a gene.

This clonotype was observed a handful of times. The V and J genes are TRBV6-1 and TRBJ1-1; TRBD1 might be the D (5 bases). Germline loops: CDR1 MNHNS, CDR2 SASEGT. The CDR3 consists of 14 residues. The V and J ends lost 7 bases and 0 bases respectively, with 12 bases between them. The CDR3 reads CASTLDIMNTEAFF. The CDR3 DNA reads as TGTGCCAGCACCTTGGACATTATGAACACTGAAGCTTTCTTT.

This clonotype was counted only a few times. The J gene is TRBJ2-3, the V gene TRBV12-3 or TRBV12-4; TRBD2 agrees at 8 bases. Trimming removed 0 bases from V and 0 bases from J; junction bases left unmatched: 2. This CDR3 comprises 16 residues. CDR3 sequence: CASSLAGLGSTDTQYF. The CDR3 DNA reads as TGTGCCAGCAGTTTAGCGGGACTAGGGAGCACAGATACGCAGTATTTT.

There are many counts of this clonotype. The chain couples TRBV7-2 to TRBJ1-1; D is unclear. V lost 0 bases, J lost 5 bases, and 7 bases lay in between. Germline loops: CDR1 SGHTA, CDR2 FQGNSA. The CDR3 length is 13 residues. The chain's CDR3 is CASSLAGRTEAFF. The CDR3 coding sequence is TGTGCCAGCAGCTTAGCTGGGAGGACTGAAGCTTTCTTT.

The V and J genes are TRBV6-5 and TRBJ1-6; TRBD1 is a possible D gene (5 bases). This CDR3 region has 16 residues. Germline loops: CDR1 MNHEY, CDR2 SVGAGI. V was cut by 0 bases and J by 5 bases, with 11 bases left in between. The CDR3 DNA reads as TGTGCCAGCAGTTACTCGTGGACACCAAATAATTCACCCCTCCACTTT. Translated: CASSYSWTPNNSPLHF.

This clonotype occurred many times. The chain uses TRBV28 and TRBJ2-7, with 7 bases fitting TRBD1. Losses at the gene ends were 4 bases for V and 5 bases for J; bases not matched to a gene: 8. This CDR3 is built from 14 residues. Germline CDR1 and CDR2: MDHEN and SYDVKM. CDR3 DNA sequence: TGTGCCAGCAGTTGGGTACAGGGGATCCACGAGCAGTACTTC. It specifies CASSWVQGIHEQYF.

As concerns this clonotype: Just one base apart from a much larger clone, this may be a read error. This rearrangement joins TRBV7-2 to TRBJ2-3, with a tentative D call TRBD1 (6 bases). V lost 3 bases, J lost 1 base, and 14 bases lay in between. The CDR3 has 16 amino acids. Germline loops: CDR1 SGHTA, CDR2 FQGNSA. This CDR3 reads CASSFEGTRGTDTQYF. DNA of the CDR3: TGTGCCAGCAGCTTTGAGGGGACAAGGGGCACAGATACGCAGTATTTT.

This clonotype has only a few counts. Sequence at one end of the junction differs from germline and may be a read error. This rearrangement joins TRBV10-3 to TRBJ1-5; the D is unclear. CDR1 and CDR2 (germline): ENHRY, SYGVKD. This CDR3 has 14 amino acids. CDR3 coding DNA: TGTACCATCAGTGAAGGTAGGGAATCGCAGCCCCAGCATTTT. This gives the protein CTISEGRESQPQHF.

Here the CDR3 reads CSASLTGNTDTQYF. The CDR3 DNA is TGCAGTGCTAGCCTGACAGGAAACACAGATACGCAGTATTTT. The rearrangement joins TRBV20-1 to TRBJ2-3; maybe TRBD1 (6 bases). The germline V gene has CDR1 DFQATT and CDR2 SNEGSKA (reference sequence). The CDR3 has 14 residues. Trimming stripped 3 bases from V and 2 bases from J, with 12 bases between.

There are many counts of this clonotype. V is TRBV28 and J is TRBJ1-2, with TRBD1 identical over 7 bases. Germline CDR1 is MDHEN and CDR2 is SYDVKM. CDR3 length: 14 amino acids. Trimming took 7 bases from V and 1 from J; bases not matched to a gene: 6. The CDR3 DNA is TGTGCCAGCACCGGGACAGATCATAACTATGGCTACACCTTC. This translates into CASTGTDHNYGYTF.

The V call is TRBV19, the J call TRBJ2-5; D is perhaps TRBD1 (5 bases). Germline CDR1 and CDR2: LNHDA and SQIVND (reference sequence). The CDR3 runs 11 residues. The V and J ends lost 9 bases and 4 bases respectively, with 9 bases between them. CDR3 nucleotides: TGTGCCAGCCAGGGCCCAGAGACCCAGTACTTC. It translates to CASQGPETQYF.

This clonotype was found a few times. The V gene is TRBV20-1, the J gene TRBJ2-2; a weak D match, TRBD2 (6 bases). The CDR3 is 15 amino acids. The V gene lost 0 bases and the J gene lost 2 bases, with 10 bases spanning the gap. The germline V gene has CDR1 DFQATT and CDR2 SNEGSKA (reference sequence). The DNA for the CDR3 is TGCAGTGCTAGAGATCTACTAGCCAACACCGGGGAGCTGTTTTTT. This sequence encodes CSARDLLANTGELFF.

This clonotype was found a few times. The chain uses TRBV20-1 and TRBJ1-1; 8 nucleotides line up with TRBD1. V lost 1 base, J lost 3 bases, and 1 base stayed unmatched. CDR1 is DFQATT, CDR2 SNEGSKA, per germline (reference sequence). The CDR3 totals 13 residues. This chain's CDR3 is CSARGTGYTEAFF. DNA of the CDR3: TGCAGTGCTAGAGGGACAGGGTACACTGAAGCTTTCTTT.

This clonotype was counted many times. This chain connects TRBV12-3 or TRBV12-4 to TRBJ2-7; TRBD1 might be the D (6 bases). The V and J ends lost 4 bases and 4 bases respectively, with 23 bases between them. The CDR3 totals 17 residues. CDR3 residues: CASSSTFPSGAIYEQYF. DNA for the CDR3: TGTGCCAGCAGTTCCACCTTCCCGTCAGGGGCCATATACGAGCAGTACTTC.

The gene calls are TRBV28 and TRBJ2-6; 10 bases map to TRBD1. From germline, CDR1 is MDHEN and CDR2 SYDVKM. J lost 0 bases, V lost 6 bases, and 8 bases had no gene match. The CDR3 is made up of 18 amino acids. The CDR3 DNA reads TGTGCCAGCAGGCGGTCGGGACAGGGGCGCTCTGGGGCCAACGTCCTGACTTTC. It is translated as CASRRSGQGRSGANVLTF.

The chain uses TRBV18 and TRBJ2-7; 7 nucleotides agree with TRBD1. The CDR3 spans 15 residues. Germline V gene sequence: CDR1 KGHSH, CDR2 LQKENI. V shed 5 bases, J shed 2 bases, and the junction held 9 bases outside the gene matches. The CDR3 spells CASSSTLGTAYEQYF. The DNA for the CDR3 is TGTGCCAGCTCATCGACACTAGGGACAGCCTACGAGCAGTACTTC.